A selection of T cell receptor beta chains follows, all from one sample in a study of shared clonotypes between healthy human individuals. Assay used: immunoSEQ multiplex PCR; TCRdb lists only in-frame clones, some missing. The sample has about 2.4 million clones, more than 80% seen once. Sequencing used naive CD4+ T cells sorted from blood. These receptors all stem from a man younger than 30 in good health. CDR3s include the opening cysteine and the closing phenylalanine or tryptophan.

len	j_gene	v_gene	CDR3aa
13	TRBJ2-7	TRBV5-1	CASSAQPPNEQYF
14	TRBJ2-3	TRBV5-1	CASTVGGSTDTQYF
18	TRBJ2-3	TRBV28	CASSTHYLDTTRTDTQYF
14	TRBJ1-1	TRBV5-4	CASSATGLNTEAFF
15	TRBJ2-2	TRBV7-9	CASSPTGSVAGELFF
15	TRBJ1-1	TRBV5-1	CASSLWTGGGTEAFF
12	TRBJ1-3	TRBV6-5	CASSPEGNTIYF
16	TRBJ2-3	TRBV7-2	CASSTSGTGSTDTQYF
17	TRBJ2-2	TRBV4-2	CASSQEGTGKSTGELFF
13	TRBJ2-2	TRBV10-1	CASSKRLTGELFF
14	TRBJ2-7	TRBV10-1	CASSEGGSSYEQYF
14	TRBJ2-7	TRBV5-1	CASSLAQGVSEQYF
15	TRBJ1-2	TRBV5-1	CASSLGPGQDNGYTF
16	TRBJ2-5	TRBV5-6	CASSFVGGPFQETQYF
17	TRBJ1-6	TRBV19	CASSPSTGARVGSPLHF
17	TRBJ2-2	TRBV28	CASSLSRALGEDGELFF
13	TRBJ2-2	TRBV30	CAWKGARSGELFF
14	TRBJ2-7	TRBV7-2	CASSRRGGAHEQYF
15	TRBJ1-2	TRBV5-1	CASSPGGVEKTYYTF
17	TRBJ1-5	TRBV27	CASRRRTGGLSNQPQHF
14	TRBJ2-1	TRBV29-1	CSVAAISSYNEQFF
14	TRBJ1-3	TRBV30	CAWSQTGGGNTIYF
15	TRBJ2-1	TRBV5-1	CASSPLAGGSNEQFF
15	TRBJ2-2	TRBV5-1	CASSAGGLGTGELFF
14	TRBJ2-7	TRBV4-1	CASSQYPLAKEQYF
12	TRBJ2-1	TRBV18	CASSPTSNEQFF
14	TRBJ2-7	TRBV19	CASSVTSSTYEQYF
14	TRBJ1-2	TRBV10-3	CAISGTLGSSGYTF
14	TRBJ1-1	TRBV7-2	CASTMRRTNTEAFF
14	TRBJ2-7	TRBV27	CASSPGQTGHEQYF
16	TRBJ2-3	TRBV7-2	CASRNMLAGAGYTQYF
17	TRBJ2-6	TRBV7-2	CASSLIGTASGANVLTF
15	TRBJ1-5	TRBV6-6	CASSYTGTPNQPQHF
14	TRBJ2-3	TRBV19	CASSIRGLTDTQYF
14	TRBJ1-5	TRBV30	CAWSGGRGQQPQHF
13	TRBJ1-2	TRBV10-3	CAISESTGEGYTF
13	TRBJ1-2	TRBV11-2	CASSEQGSNGYTF
13	TRBJ1-6	TRBV6-1	CASSDKRNSPLHF
12	TRBJ2-2	TRBV2	CASSSNTGELFF
15	TRBJ2-2	TRBV7-2	CASSAGTANTGELFF
15	TRBJ2-1	TRBV2	CASSELGPSYNEQFF
15	TRBJ2-1	TRBV7-2	CASSFKRGSYNEQFF
17	TRBJ2-5	TRBV5-1	CASSLEPDRVGGETQYF
16	TRBJ2-5	TRBV10-1	CASSGSARGNLETQYF
13	TRBJ1-1	TRBV7-9	CASSEQGGTEAFF
14	TRBJ2-5	TRBV6-1	CALSRRGWEVTQYF
13	TRBJ2-7	TRBV6-1	CASEGDRAYEQYF
15	TRBJ2-3	TRBV5-4	CASSRLAPITDTQYF
14	TRBJ1-2	TRBV5-1	CASSLGSNSYGYTF
15	TRBJ1-2	TRBV9	CASSVASVQGYGYTF
15	TRBJ1-6	TRBV6-1	CASTRGPDLNSPLHF
13	TRBJ2-6	TRBV5-4	CAQRFSGANVLTF
15	TRBJ2-1	TRBV5-1	CASSLAASSYNEQFF
14	TRBJ1-2	TRBV5-4	CASSLGQGYYGYTF